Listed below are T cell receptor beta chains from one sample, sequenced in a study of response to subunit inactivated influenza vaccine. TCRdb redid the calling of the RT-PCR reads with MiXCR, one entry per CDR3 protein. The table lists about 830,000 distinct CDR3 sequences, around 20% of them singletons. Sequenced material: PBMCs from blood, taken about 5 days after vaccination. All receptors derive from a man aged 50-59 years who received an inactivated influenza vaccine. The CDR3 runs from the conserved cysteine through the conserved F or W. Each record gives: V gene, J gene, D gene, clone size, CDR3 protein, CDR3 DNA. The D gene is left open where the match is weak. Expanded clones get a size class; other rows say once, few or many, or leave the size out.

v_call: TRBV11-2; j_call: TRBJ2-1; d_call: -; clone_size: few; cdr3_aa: CASSSYGEQFF; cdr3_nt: TGTGCCAGCAGCTCCTATGGTGAGCAGTTCTTC
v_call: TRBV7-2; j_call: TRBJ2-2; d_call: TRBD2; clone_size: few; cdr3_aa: CASSNPGLSGELFF; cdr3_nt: TGTGCCAGCAGCAACCCGGGACTATCCGGGGAGCTGTTTTTT
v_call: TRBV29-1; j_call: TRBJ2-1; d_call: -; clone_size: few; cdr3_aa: CSVVALYNEQFF; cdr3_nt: TGCAGCGTTGTGGCCCTTTACAATGAGCAGTTCTTC
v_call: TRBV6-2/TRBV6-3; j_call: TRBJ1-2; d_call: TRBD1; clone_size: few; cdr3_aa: CASSYQGQGGYGYTF; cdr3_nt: TGTGCCAGCAGTTACCAAGGACAGGGAGGCTATGGCTACACCTTC
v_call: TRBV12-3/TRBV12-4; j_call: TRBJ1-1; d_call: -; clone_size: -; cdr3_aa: CASALGNTEAFF; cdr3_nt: TGTGCCAGTGCCTTGGGGAACACTGAAGCTTTCTTT
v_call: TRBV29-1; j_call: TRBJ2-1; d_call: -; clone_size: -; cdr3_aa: CSVERPFSNEQFF; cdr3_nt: TGCAGCGTTGAACGACCATTCTCCAATGAGCAGTTCTTC
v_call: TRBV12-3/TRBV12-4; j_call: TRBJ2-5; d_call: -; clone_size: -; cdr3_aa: CASSLYPGKTQYF; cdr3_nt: TGTGCCAGCAGTTTGTATCCTGGAAAGACCCAGTACTTC
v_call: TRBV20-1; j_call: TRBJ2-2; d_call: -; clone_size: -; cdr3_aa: CSARGTTYTGELFF; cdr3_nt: TGCAGTGCTAGAGGGACTACCTACACCGGGGAGCTGTTTTTT
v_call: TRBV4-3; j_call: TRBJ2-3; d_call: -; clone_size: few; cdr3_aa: CASSQRTDYTDTQYF; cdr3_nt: TGCGCCAGCAGCCAAAGGACAGACTACACAGATACGCAGTATTTT
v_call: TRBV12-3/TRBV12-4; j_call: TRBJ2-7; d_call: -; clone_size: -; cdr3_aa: CASSRLAYEQYF; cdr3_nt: TGTGCCAGCAGTCGACTAGCCTACGAGCAGTACTTC
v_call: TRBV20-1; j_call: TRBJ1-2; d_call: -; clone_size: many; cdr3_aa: CSARNPGVPNYGYTF; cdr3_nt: TGCAGTGCTAGGAATCCAGGGGTCCCTAACTATGGCTACACCTTC